This passage covers 29 T cell receptor beta chains from one sample sequenced in a study of blood T cell repertoires in COVID-19. Using immunoSEQ multiplex PCR, the repertoire was profiled, and TCRdb retains in-frame clones only, with some absent. The sample lists under 350,000 clones, 70% to 90% occurring once. The source material was peripheral blood. These receptors came from a woman in her 70s with acute or convalescent COVID-19.

The chain links TRBV5-4 to TRBJ1-1, with TRBD1 as a possible D gene (6 bases). The CDR3 contains 14 residues. Germline V gives CDR1 SGHNT, CDR2 YYREEE (reference sequence). V lost 0 bases and J lost 5, with 11 bases in between. CDR3 sequence: CASSLVRGGTEAFF. CDR3 bases: TGTGCCAGCAGCTTGGTTAGGGGGGGGACTGAAGCTTTCTTT.

The chain uses TRBV5-1 and TRBJ1-1; a possible D gene is TRBD1 (5 bases). The CDR3 spans 14 residues. The V end was cut by 4 bases, the J end by 7 bases, with 17 bases between. The germline CDR1 and CDR2 sequences are SGHRS and YFSETQ. CDR3 loop: CASSPRWAGFEAFF. The CDR3, as DNA: TGCGCCAGCAGCCCCCGATGGGCAGGGTTTGAAGCTTTCTTT.

The chain recombines TRBV20-1 with TRBJ1-1, with TRBD1 matching 8 bases. With 4 bases clipped from V and 7 bases from J, the junction kept 2 bases outside the gene matches. From germline, CDR1 is DFQATT and CDR2 SNEGSKA (reference sequence). The CDR3 is 11 residues long. CDR3 DNA: TGCAGTGCTACAGGGGGCCTTGAAGCTTTCTTT. Its translation: CSATGGLEAFF.

The rearrangement uses TRBV10-3 and TRBJ1-2; D call uncertain. The CDR3 runs 13 residues. Germline V CDR1 and CDR2: ENHRY, SYGVKD. V was shortened by 7 bases and J by 0 bases, with 9 bases between the two germline ends. The CDR3 bases are TGTGCCATCACCCCAGAAGCTAACTATGGCTACACCTTC. It yields the protein CAITPEANYGYTF.

This chain connects TRBV5-1 to TRBJ1-4; D ambiguous. Germline CDR1 reads SGHRS; CDR2 reads YFSETQ. The CDR3 spans 15 residues. V was clipped by 2 bases and J by 0 bases, with 8 bases between them. CDR3 loop: CASSFGSTTNEKLFF. The DNA for the CDR3 is TGCGCCAGCAGCTTCGGGAGTACAACTAATGAAAAACTGTTTTTT.

CDR3 nucleotide sequence: TGTGCCAGCACCCAGCGGATGAACACTGAAGCTTTCTTT. Residues: CASTQRMNTEAFF. This sequence joins TRBV2 and TRBJ1-1; the D is unclear. Germline CDR1 SNHLY, CDR2 FYNNEI. V was shortened by 7 bases and J by 0 bases, with 9 bases between the two germline ends. The CDR3 is 13 residues long.

The V gene is TRBV15, the J gene TRBJ2-2; 10 bases fit TRBD1. Germline loops: CDR1 LNHNV, CDR2 YYDKDF (reference sequence). After removal of 1 base from V and 6 bases from J, the junction contained 2 bases not matched to a gene. The CDR3 is made up of 15 amino acids. Here the CDR3 reads CATSRGGTGAGELFF. The CDR3 DNA follows: TGTGCCACCAGCAGAGGTGGGACAGGGGCCGGGGAGCTGTTTTTT.

The chain combines TRBV5-1 with TRBJ2-7, with 8 bases that match TRBD2. The CDR3 covers 14 residues. V shed 3 bases and J 2 bases; nucleotides not matched to a gene: 4. The germline CDR1 and CDR2 sequences are SGHRS and YFSETQ. CDR3 protein: CASSWRGVAYEQYF. The CDR3 DNA reads as TGCGCCAGCAGCTGGCGGGGGGTGGCCTACGAGCAGTACTTC.

The chain has TRBV7-2 and TRBJ2-7; TRBD2 is a possible D gene (6 bases). The CDR3 length is 13 residues. The V end was cut by 5 bases, the J end by 4 bases, with 12 bases between. Germline CDR1 is SGHTA and CDR2 is FQGNSA. CDR3 region: CASSPGANYEQYF. The CDR3 bases are TGTGCCAGCAGCCCGGGAGCGAATTACGAGCAGTACTTC.

DNA of the CDR3: TGTGCCAGCTCACCTGCGGGACAGAAGCAGGGCTACACCTTC. Translation gives CASSPAGQKQGYTF. J is TRBJ1-2 and V is TRBV18, with 7 bases fitting TRBD1. The germline V gene has CDR1 KGHSH and CDR2 LQKENI. V shed 3 bases and J 8 bases; nucleotides not matched to a gene: 9. The CDR3 sequence is 14 residues long.

This clone came up once. J is TRBJ1-1 and V is TRBV4-1; TRBD1 matches 7 bases. V dropped 8 bases and J dropped 3; count of bases not matched to a gene: 9. Germline lookup yields CDR1 MGHRA and CDR2 YSYEKL. The CDR3 spans 14 residues. The CDR3 DNA reads TGCGCCAGCCCCAGGGGCAGGGGGGACACTGAAGCTTTCTTT. Protein sequence: CASPRGRGDTEAFF.

As for this clone: One end of the junction fails to match germline, which may point to a read error. This chain links TRBV10-3 with TRBJ2-1, with D perhaps TRBD1 (6 bases). Germline V gene sequence: CDR1 ENHRY, CDR2 SYGVKD. The CDR3 contains 17 residues. The CDR3 bases are TGTGCCATCAGTTTCCTACCGGGACACAGAACCTATAATGAGCAGTTCTTC. Its translation is CAISFLPGHRTYNEQFF.

This chain links TRBV2 with TRBJ1-5; D is undetermined. V lost 0 bases to trimming and J lost 6 bases, with 9 bases between them. The CDR3 consists of 14 residues. Germline V gene lookup returns CDR1 SNHLY and CDR2 FYNNEI. The CDR3 DNA reads as TGTGCCAGCAGTGAAGCGGGGAGGCTTCAGCCCCAGCATTTT. It codes for CASSEAGRLQPQHF.

DNA of the CDR3: TGTGCCAGCAGTTACTCCGTCAGGTACGGCTACACCTTC. Translation gives CASSYSVRYGYTF. The rearrangement uses TRBV6-7 and TRBJ1-2; D uncertain. TRBV6-7 is annotated as an ORF whose role is uncertain. This CDR3 spans 13 amino acids. V was cut by 0 bases and J by 8 bases, with 10 bases left in between.

The chain combines TRBV7-2 with TRBJ1-2; D not certain. Germline V gives CDR1 SGHTA, CDR2 FQGNSA. V was clipped by 1 base and J by 0 bases, with 9 bases between them. The CDR3 spans 15 residues. For the CDR3, the DNA is TGTGCCAGCAGCTTAGTTACAACGTCTAACTATGGCTACACCTTC. Translation: CASSLVTTSNYGYTF.

Details on this clone: This sample includes further DNA sequences coding for the same CDR3. V gene TRBV6-5 combines with J gene TRBJ1-4; maybe TRBD1 (6 bases). Trimming removed 6 bases at V and 5 bases at J, with 13 bases between. Germline CDR1 and CDR2: MNHEY and SVGAGI. The CDR3 contains 14 residues. Written as DNA, the CDR3 is TGTGCCAGCAGATCGACAGGCACCAATGAAAAACTGTTTTTT. Amino acid sequence: CASRSTGTNEKLFF.

The genes are TRBV6-5 and TRBJ2-7, with no clear D. Trimming took 0 bases from V and 0 from J, leaving 9 bases between them. The CDR3 contains 15 residues. Germline V gives CDR1 MNHEY, CDR2 SVGAGI. The CDR3 loop is CASSYSGRSSYEQYF. The CDR3 DNA reads as TGTGCCAGCAGTTACTCGGGCCGCAGCTCCTACGAGCAGTACTTC.

The rearrangement links TRBV27 to TRBJ2-7, with D possibly being TRBD2 (6 bases). Germline V lookup: CDR1 MNHEY, CDR2 SMNVEV (reference sequence). V dropped 3 bases and J dropped 0 bases, with 9 bases sitting between them. This CDR3 is built from 14 residues. The CDR3 reads CASSLAGYSYEQYF. The CDR3 DNA follows: TGTGCCAGCAGTTTGGCGGGGTACTCCTACGAGCAGTACTTC.

The CDR3 reads CASSSLGSTDTQYF. CDR3 DNA sequence: TGTGCCAGCAGCTCCTTAGGGAGTACAGATACGCAGTATTTT. The rearrangement links TRBV11-2 to TRBJ2-3, with D possibly TRBD2 on 5 matching bases. Trimming pared 4 bases from V and 3 bases from J, leaving 11 bases between. Germline V gene sequence: CDR1 SGHAT, CDR2 FQNNGV. The CDR3 consists of 14 residues.

This chain uses TRBV6-5 with TRBJ1-1; TRBD1 is a possible D gene (5 bases). The CDR3 is made up of 13 amino acids. Per germline, CDR1 MNHEY and CDR2 SVGAGI. V gave up 8 bases and J gave up 1 base, with 11 bases separating them. The CDR3 DNA reads as TGTGCCAGCCAAGTCAGGGCGAACACTGAAGCTTTCTTT. It encodes CASQVRANTEAFF.

The chain has TRBV6-2 or TRBV6-3 and TRBJ1-5; 9 bases match TRBD1. Per germline, CDR1 MNHEY and CDR2 SVGEGT. With 6 bases clipped from V and 6 bases from J, the junction kept 9 bases outside the gene matches. This CDR3 is 15 amino acids long. The CDR3 DNA reads as TGTGCCAGCAGCCCCGGGACAGGGATCCGTCAGCCCCAGCATTTT. Translated, it gives CASSPGTGIRQPQHF.

The gene calls are TRBV6-1 and TRBJ1-2; maybe TRBD1 (5 bases). The germline V and J ends were trimmed by 3 bases and 8 bases, with 13 bases remaining between them. Germline CDR1 and CDR2: MNHNS and SASEGT. The CDR3 runs to 13 residues. The CDR3 DNA reads TGTGCCAGCAGTGACCCCTGGACACTAGGCTACACCTTC. It translates to CASSDPWTLGYTF.

The rearrangement uses TRBV7-2 and TRBJ2-3, with 8 bases matching TRBD2. Per germline, CDR1 SGHTA and CDR2 FQGNSA. This CDR3 spans 15 amino acids. The V segment lost 2 bases and the J segment 4 bases; nucleotides outside the gene matches: 5. In DNA form, the CDR3 reads TGTGCCAGCAGCTTAAAAGCGGGGGCCTCAGATACGCAGTATTTT. Protein sequence: CASSLKAGASDTQYF. Drawing the rest from reference TRBV7-2 and TRBJ2-3, the complete variable domain is GAGVSQSPSNKVTEKGKDVELRCDPISGHTALYWYRQSLGQGLEFLIYFQGNSAPDKSGLPSDRFSAERTGGSVSTLTIQRTQQEDSAVYLCASSLKAGASDTQYFGPGTRLTVL.

The gene calls are TRBV5-1 and TRBJ1-1; 10 nucleotides align to TRBD1. This CDR3 spans 13 amino acids. Trimming cost V 4 bases and J 8 bases; bases outside gene matches: 5. Germline loops: CDR1 SGHRS, CDR2 YFSETQ. The CDR3 region is CASSRPGQGEAFF. CDR3 nucleotide sequence: TGCGCCAGCAGCAGACCGGGACAGGGGGAAGCTTTCTTT.

The genes are TRBV30 and TRBJ1-2, with a possible D match to TRBD1 (6 bases). The CDR3 consists of 12 residues. CDR1 and CDR2 (germline): GTSNPN, SVGIG (reference sequence). V was trimmed by 5 bases and J by 3 bases, leaving 10 bases between them. The CDR3 loop reads CAWGTIHYGYTF. CDR3 coding DNA: TGTGCCTGGGGGACAATTCACTATGGCTACACCTTC.

The chain's CDR3 is CASSPPGSRDRAGEQYF. The CDR3 DNA is TGTGCCAGCTCACCACCGGGATCCCGGGACAGGGCAGGTGAGCAGTACTTC. V usage is TRBV18 and J usage is TRBJ2-7; 9 bases agree with TRBD1. The CDR3 length is 17 residues. Germline-derived CDR1 and CDR2 are KGHSH and LQKENI. J was trimmed by 7 bases and V by 0 bases; bases with no gene match: 13.

This chain uses TRBV25-1 with TRBJ1-1; D might be TRBD1 (5 bases). The ends were cut back, 8 bases at V and 1 base at J, with 23 bases in the middle. Per the germline V gene, CDR1 is MGHDK and CDR2 is SYGVNS. There are 17 residues in the CDR3. The CDR3 protein is CASRLLGRARRNTEAFF. The DNA of the CDR3 is TGTGCCAGCCGTCTTTTGGGCAGGGCGAGAAGGAACACTGAAGCTTTCTTT.

The chain joins TRBV27 to TRBJ1-4; 8 bases are a match to TRBD1. The V segment lost 5 bases and the J segment 3 bases; nucleotides outside the gene matches: 11. The CDR3 is 17 residues long. Germline V CDR1 and CDR2: MNHEY, SMNVEV (reference sequence). The chain's CDR3 is CASSNGQGRLSNEKLFF. The CDR3 DNA reads TGTGCCAGCAGTAACGGACAGGGCCGGTTGTCTAATGAAAAACTGTTTTTT.

The chain combines TRBV6-5 with TRBJ2-2; D not resolved. This CDR3 has 11 amino acids. Trimming cost V 7 bases and J 8 bases, with 8 bases left between them. CDR1 and CDR2 from the germline V gene are MNHEY and SVGAGI. CDR3 nucleotides: TGTGCCAGCACCGAGGAAGGGGAGCTGTTTTTT. Amino acids: CASTEEGELFF.